Listed below are T cell receptor beta chains from one sample, sequenced in a study of blood T cell repertoires in COVID-19. Sequencing used immunoSEQ multiplex PCR; TCRdb keeps in-frame clones, though not all of them. The top ten clones hold approximately 4.1% of a sample with approximately 70,000 clones, around 86% of them seen once. The specimen sequenced was peripheral blood. Receptors originate from a man in his 70s with active COVID-19. CDR3s include the opening cysteine and the closing phenylalanine or tryptophan. The D gene is left open where the match is weak. Clone size is stated in some rows and not others, as once, few, many or a class when expanded.

TRBV29-1,TRBJ2-1,few,-,TGCAGCGTTGGTTTGGAGGGGGCCGAAGAGCAGTTCTTC,CSVGLEGAEEQFF
TRBV3-1/TRBV3-2,TRBJ1-4,once,-,TGTGCCAGCAGCCCCGGTCCGGACCAGGGGCAAAAACTGTTTTTT,CASSPGPDQGQKLFF
TRBV3-1/TRBV3-2,TRBJ2-5,few,-,TGTGCCAGCAGCCAGGAGGGGCGACAGGAGACCCAGTACTTC,CASSQEGRQETQYF
TRBV6-5,TRBJ1-2,-,-,TGTGCCAGCAGACCCACAGGGAGTCGAGGCTACACCTTC,CASRPTGSRGYTF
TRBV18,TRBJ2-3,once,TRBD1,TGTGCCAGCTCACCACCGCTGGGACAGGGTTTTGATACGCAGTATTTT,CASSPPLGQGFDTQYF
TRBV19,TRBJ1-5,-,TRBD1,TGTGCCAGTAGTAGGGGGACAGGGGCTTATAGCAATCAGCCCCAGCATTTT,CASSRGTGAYSNQPQHF
TRBV9,TRBJ2-3,-,TRBD2,TGTGCCAGCAGCGTAGTGGCTAGCGGGAGGGCCGGCACAGATACGCAGTATTTT,CASSVVASGRAGTDTQYF
TRBV4-3,TRBJ2-2,-,-,TGCGCCAGCAGCCCTCGGTGGGGGCCGCGTTCCCCCCACGCCGGGGAGCTGTTTTTT,CASSPRWGPRSPHAGELFF
TRBV12-5,TRBJ1-5,-,TRBD1,TGTGCTAGTGGTTTGGCAGGGGGCCGTCAGCCCCAGCATTTT,CASGLAGGRQPQHF
TRBV12-5,TRBJ2-1,-,-,TGTGCTAGTGGTTTGGGGGCCTCCCTCTCAGGTGAGCAGTTCTTC,CASGLGASLSGEQFF
TRBV12-3/TRBV12-4,TRBJ1-2,few,-,TGTGCCAGCGGCGGGGCTGACTATGGCTACACCTTC,CASGGADYGYTF
TRBV11-3,TRBJ2-1,-,TRBD2,TGTGCCAGCAGCTTAGTTGGGCCGGGGGGGACCGCCTACAATGAGCAGTTCTTC,CASSLVGPGGTAYNEQFF
TRBV15,TRBJ2-2,once,-,TGTGCCACCAGCAGCAGGGGGGCGAACACCGGGGAGCTGTTTTTT,CATSSRGANTGELFF
TRBV6-6,TRBJ2-2,-,TRBD1,TGTGCCAGCAGTAAACCCACAGGGGCCACCGGGGAGCTGTTTTTT,CASSKPTGATGELFF
TRBV27,TRBJ2-7,-,TRBD1,TGTGCCAGCAGTCAGACAGGGGGGTTCGAGCAGTACTTC,CASSQTGGFEQYF
TRBV29-1,TRBJ2-5,once,TRBD2,TGCAGCGCCTCGACTAGCGGAGGGAAAGAGACCCAGTACTTC,CSASTSGGKETQYF